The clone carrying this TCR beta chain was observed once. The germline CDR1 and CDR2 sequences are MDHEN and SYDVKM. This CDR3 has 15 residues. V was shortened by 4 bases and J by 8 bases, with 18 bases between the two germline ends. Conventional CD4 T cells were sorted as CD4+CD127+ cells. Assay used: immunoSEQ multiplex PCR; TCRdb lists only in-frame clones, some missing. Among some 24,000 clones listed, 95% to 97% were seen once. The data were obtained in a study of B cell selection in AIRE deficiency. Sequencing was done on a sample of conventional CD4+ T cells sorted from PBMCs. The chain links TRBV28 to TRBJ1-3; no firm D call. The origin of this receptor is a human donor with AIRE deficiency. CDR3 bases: TGTGCCAGCAGTTACCTGGACGCACGGGTGGACACCATATATTTT. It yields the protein CASSYLDARVDTIYF.